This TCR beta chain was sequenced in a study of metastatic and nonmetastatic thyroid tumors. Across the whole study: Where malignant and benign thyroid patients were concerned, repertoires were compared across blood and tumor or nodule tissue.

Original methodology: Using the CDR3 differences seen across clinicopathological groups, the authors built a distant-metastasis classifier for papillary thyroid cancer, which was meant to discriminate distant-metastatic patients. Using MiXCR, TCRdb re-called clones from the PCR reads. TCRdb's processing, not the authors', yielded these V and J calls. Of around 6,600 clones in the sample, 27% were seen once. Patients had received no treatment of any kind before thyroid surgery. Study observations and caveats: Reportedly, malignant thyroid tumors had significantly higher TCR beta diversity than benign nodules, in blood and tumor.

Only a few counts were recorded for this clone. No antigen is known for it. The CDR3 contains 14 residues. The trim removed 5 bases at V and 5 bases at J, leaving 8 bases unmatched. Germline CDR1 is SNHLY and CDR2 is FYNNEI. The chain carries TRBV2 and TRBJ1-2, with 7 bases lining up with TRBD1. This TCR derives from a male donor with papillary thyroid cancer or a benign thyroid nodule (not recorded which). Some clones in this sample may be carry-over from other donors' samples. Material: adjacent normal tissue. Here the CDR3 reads CASSLNRQGYGYTF. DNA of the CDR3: TGTGCCAGCAGTCTAAATCGACAGGGATATGGCTACACCTTC.